Listed below are T cell receptor beta chains from one sample, sequenced in a study of blood T cell repertoires in COVID-19. Here immunoSEQ multiplex PCR was the method, and the copy in TCRdb shows in-frame clones only, minus some. The sample lists about 220,000 clones; roughly four fifths were seen once. The specimen was PBMCs or T cells enriched from blood (not recorded which). These receptors were taken from a woman in her thirties or forties with acute COVID-19. Each CDR3 is given with its conserved first and last residue. D genes are given only for firm matches. Part of the rows lack a size; the others show once, few, many or a class for expanded clones.

-	TRBV19	few	TRBJ2-1	TGTGCCAGTAAAGGGGGAAACCGGGATGAGCAGTTCTTC	CASKGGNRDEQFF
-	TRBV10-3	-	TRBJ1-5	TGTGCCATCACCTCGGACAGTAATAGCAATCAGCCCCAGCATTTT	CAITSDSNSNQPQHF
-	TRBV5-5	-	TRBJ1-5	TGTGCCAGCAGCTTGAAGGGGGGGCAGGGGCCCCAGCATTTT	CASSLKGGQGPQHF
TRBD1	TRBV5-1	few	TRBJ2-4	TGCGCCAGCAGCAGAGGACAGGGCGGCATTCAGTACTTC	CASSRGQGGIQYF
TRBD2	TRBV4-2	-	TRBJ2-1	TGTGCCAGCAGCCAAGCTAGCGGGAGCAACAACTACAATGAGCAGTTCTTC	CASSQASGSNNYNEQFF
-	TRBV2	-	TRBJ1-1	TGTGCCAGCAGTGAACTCTCAGTGGCTTTCTTT	CASSELSVAFF
-	TRBV11-2	-	TRBJ1-4	TGTGCCAGCAGCTTAAGGACACTTGCAGGGGAAAAACTGTTTTTT	CASSLRTLAGEKLFF
TRBD2	TRBV6-1	few	TRBJ2-1	TGTGCCAGCAGTGAATTAGCGGGAGGATTAGATGAGCAGTTCTTC	CASSELAGGLDEQFF
TRBD1	TRBV5-4	-	TRBJ2-7	TGTGCCAGCAGTGGCGCCCACAGGGGAAACTACGAGCAGTACTTC	CASSGAHRGNYEQYF
-	TRBV2	-	TRBJ2-2	TGTGCCAGCAGTGAATTGGGGCAGGGGAGCACCGGGGAGCTGTTTTTT	CASSELGQGSTGELFF
-	TRBV19	once	TRBJ2-1	TGTGCCAGTCGCGGGCCAACAGACTCCTACAATGAGCAGTTCTTC	CASRGPTDSYNEQFF
-	TRBV5-4	-	TRBJ1-4	TGTGCCAGCAGCTTGGAGGGCAGGGTGGGCGAAAAACTGTTTTTT	CASSLEGRVGEKLFF
-	TRBV7-9	-	TRBJ1-2	TGTGCCAGCAGCTTCCCCAGAGCGGGGTTCGACTATGGCTACACCTTC	CASSFPRAGFDYGYTF
-	TRBV28	-	TRBJ1-1	TGTGCCAGCAGTCTTAGGGAGCGTTTTACTGAAGCTTTCTTT	CASSLRERFTEAFF
TRBD2	TRBV11-2	-	TRBJ2-1	TGTGCCAGCAGCTTGGGGACTAGCGGGTACAATGAGCAGTTCTTC	CASSLGTSGYNEQFF
-	TRBV27	-	TRBJ1-3	TGTGCCAGCAGTTTACAGGGGACTGGAAACACCATATATTTT	CASSLQGTGNTIYF
TRBD2	TRBV27	-	TRBJ2-7	TGTGCCAGCAGTCCCAGGGACTATTCCTACGAGCAGTACTTC	CASSPRDYSYEQYF
TRBD1	TRBV12-3/TRBV12-4	few	TRBJ1-6	TGTGCCAGCAGGGACAGGTTCGAGTCACCCCTCCACTTT	CASRDRFESPLHF
-	TRBV11-2	-	TRBJ2-1	TGTGCCAGCAGCTTAGGCCTAGCCGCGTCGAATGAGCAGTTCTTC	CASSLGLAASNEQFF
-	TRBV19	-	TRBJ1-1	TGTGCCAGCAGAAGGACGGGGGAGGCCACTGAAGCTTTCTTT	CASRRTGEATEAFF
-	TRBV21-1	-	TRBJ2-2	TGTGCCAGCAGCAAAAAACAGTCGACCACCGGGGAGCTGTTTTTT	CASSKKQSTTGELFF
-	TRBV27	-	TRBJ1-5	TGTGCCAGCAGTTTATCCGCGCCGGGGAGGCAGCCCCAGCATTTT	CASSLSAPGRQPQHF
-	TRBV7-8	-	TRBJ2-6	TGTGCCAGCAGCCCCCGCGGCAGGGTTCCCTCTGGGGCCAACGTCCTGACTTTC	CASSPRGRVPSGANVLTF
TRBD1	TRBV15	-	TRBJ1-4	TGTGCCACCAGCAGCCTAAGGGGGCGTAATGAAAAACTGTTTTTT	CATSSLRGRNEKLFF
TRBD1	TRBV19	-	TRBJ1-5	TGTGCCAGTAGTGGGGGACAGGGTGGCAATCAGCCCCAGCATTTT	CASSGGQGGNQPQHF
-	TRBV28	-	TRBJ1-2	TGTGCCAGCACCCTCTCCGGCGGGGGGGCCTATGGCTACACCTTC	CASTLSGGGAYGYTF
-	TRBV5-1	-	TRBJ2-3	TGCGCCAGCAGCTTCCGGGCGGGACGGTCAGATACGCAGTATTTT	CASSFRAGRSDTQYF
TRBD1	TRBV5-8	-	TRBJ2-5	TGTGCCAGCAGCCAATTGACAGGGGAAGAGACCCAGTACTTC	CASSQLTGEETQYF
-	TRBV13	-	TRBJ2-1	TGTGCCAGCAGCTTACGGTTTGGTGAGCAGTTCTTC	CASSLRFGEQFF
TRBD1	TRBV12-3/TRBV12-4	few	TRBJ1-6	TGTGCCAGCAGTCCGGGACAGGGCTCACCCCTCCACTTT	CASSPGQGSPLHF
-	TRBV4-3	-	TRBJ1-6	TGCGCCAGCAGCCACTCCAGGGGCACCTATAATTCACCCCTCCACTTT	CASSHSRGTYNSPLHF
-	TRBV11-2	-	TRBJ2-5	TGTGCCAGCAGCTTACACTACCGTTCCAGTTTTCAAGAGACCCAGTACTTC	CASSLHYRSSFQETQYF
TRBD2	TRBV5-1	-	TRBJ2-7	TGCGCCAGCAGCCCCGGAGGTCTCGCTAGCGGCACCTACGAGCAGTACTTC	CASSPGGLASGTYEQYF
-	TRBV7-6	-	TRBJ1-3	TGTGCCAGCAGCTTAGTAGGTTCAGGCTCTGGAAACACCATATATTTT	CASSLVGSGSGNTIYF
TRBD2	TRBV10-3	-	TRBJ2-1	TGTGCCATCAGTCCTTCACGCGGTAGCGGGAGAGTGGATGAGCAGTTCTTC	CAISPSRGSGRVDEQFF
TRBD2	TRBV4-1	-	TRBJ2-7	TGCGCCAGCAGCCAAGAGGGGCTAGCGGGGATCTCCTACGAGCAGTACTTC	CASSQEGLAGISYEQYF
TRBD1	TRBV19	-	TRBJ1-2	TGTGCCAGTAGTGCGTCACAGGGGCGCTATGGCTACACCTTC	CASSASQGRYGYTF